This TCR beta chain came from a study of CD8+CD57+ T cells in acquired aplastic anemia. Patients chosen for sequencing had shown CD8+CD57+ cell expansion by flow cytometry. Per germline, CDR1 LNHNV and CDR2 YYDKDF (reference sequence). The CDR3 runs to 15 residues. V shed 0 bases and J 4 bases; nucleotides not matched to a gene: 2. Researchers used genomic DNA as the template to profile TCR beta VDJ and CDR3. Each CDR3 protein gets one entry after TCRdb re-called the reads with MiXCR. The sample yields 260,000 or so distinct CDR3 sequences, about 80% seen once. The sequence derives from a human donor with aplastic anemia. The sequenced material came from sorted CD4+, CD8+, or CD8+CD57+ T cells (not recorded which) from PBMCs. The V call is TRBV15, the J call TRBJ2-1; 8 bases fit TRBD1. CDR3 amino acids: CATSRDRQGYNEQFF. The CDR3 coding sequence is TGTGCCACCAGCAGAGATAGACAGGGGTACAATGAGCAGTTCTTC.